The 30 T cell receptor beta chains below come from one sample, sequenced in a study of blood T cell repertoires in COVID-19. The table came from immunoSEQ multiplex PCR; TCRdb's copy has only in-frame clones and leaves some out. This sample yields under 250,000 clones, of which 65% to 85% are seen a single time; around 25% belongs to the top ten. What was sequenced was peripheral blood. The receptor source for this set is a man aged 40-49 years with acute or convalescent COVID-19.

The V gene is TRBV6-5, the J gene TRBJ2-2; unclear D gene. CDR3 length equals 14 residues. CDR1 MNHEY and CDR2 SVGAGI come from the germline V gene. The V and J ends lost 6 bases and 0 bases respectively, with 8 bases between them. For the CDR3, the DNA is TGTGCCAGCAGGTCTCGGGCGAACACCGGGGAGCTGTTTTTT. Translating gives CASRSRANTGELFF.

The chain links TRBV19 to TRBJ2-2; the D gene is possibly TRBD2 (5 bases). This CDR3 comprises 15 residues. V was cut by 4 bases and J by 2 bases, with 11 bases left in between. CDR1 LNHDA and CDR2 SQIVND come from the germline V gene (reference sequence). CDR3 sequence (DNA): TGTGCCAGTAGTACTTACGGGATTAACACCGGGGAGCTGTTTTTT. This gives the protein CASSTYGINTGELFF.

This chain's CDR3 is CASSPPGAQYF. The CDR3 region has the DNA TGTGCCAGCTCACCACCGGGAGCGCAGTATTTT. The chain has TRBV18 and TRBJ2-3; D may be TRBD2 (5 bases). The V and J ends lost 0 bases and 10 bases respectively, with 5 bases between them. The germline gives CDR1 KGHSH, CDR2 LQKENI. The CDR3 loop spans 11 amino acids.

The chain uses TRBV15 and TRBJ2-1, with D hard to call. Trimming stripped 2 bases from V and 8 bases from J, with 4 bases between. The germline V gene encodes CDR1 LNHNV and CDR2 YYDKDF (reference sequence). This CDR3 region has 11 residues. CDR3 DNA sequence: TGTGCCACCAGCAGAAGCGATGAGCAGTTCTTC. Translating gives CATSRSDEQFF.

V is TRBV7-9 and J is TRBJ2-7; 8 bases map to TRBD1. Germline CDR1 SEHNR, CDR2 FQNEAQ (reference sequence). The CDR3 runs to 15 residues. Germline trimming cut 5 bases from V and 5 bases from J; bases unmatched to any gene: 11. The CDR3 spells CASSTRQGIHHEQYF. CDR3 DNA: TGTGCCAGCAGCACCCGACAGGGGATACACCACGAGCAGTACTTC.

This clone was detected only once. This chain links TRBV6-5 with TRBJ2-1; tentatively, D is TRBD1 (5 bases). CDR3 size: 14 residues. The germline gives CDR1 MNHEY, CDR2 SVGAGI. The V end was cut by 7 bases, the J end by 2 bases, with 12 bases between. This chain's CDR3 is CASIRAGTYNEQFF. The CDR3 nucleotides read TGTGCCAGCATAAGGGCAGGGACCTACAATGAGCAGTTCTTC.

V usage is TRBV3-1 (or the pseudogene TRBV3-2) and J usage is TRBJ1-2; weak D call: TRBD1 (5 bases). The CDR3 has 15 amino acids. The germline gives CDR1 LGHDT, CDR2 YNNKEL (reference sequence). V was cut by 5 bases and J by 4 bases, with 17 bases left in between. In DNA, the CDR3 is TGTGCCAGCAGCTCAAGATCAGGGCACGCCTATGGCTACACCTTC. Translating it yields CASSSRSGHAYGYTF.

The chain uses TRBV7-6 and TRBJ2-3; D is possibly TRBD2 (5 bases). V was trimmed by 9 bases and J by 4 bases, leaving 11 bases between them. Germline loops: CDR1 SGHVS, CDR2 FNYEAQ. The CDR3 runs to 12 residues. The CDR3 here is CARRTFPDTQYF. As DNA, the CDR3 is TGTGCCAGACGGACTTTCCCAGATACGCAGTATTTT.

This clone occurred a few times. The chain recombines TRBV10-3 with TRBJ2-5, with TRBD1 as a possible D gene (6 bases). With 3 bases removed from V and 5 bases from J, the gap between germline ends came to 13 bases. Germline assignment: CDR1 ENHRY and CDR2 SYGVKD. The CDR3 consists of 14 residues. CDR3 protein: CAISETGTSETQYF. The CDR3 DNA reads as TGTGCCATCAGTGAAACAGGGACGTCGGAGACCCAGTACTTC.

The chain carries TRBV11-2 and TRBJ2-5; D not resolved. V lost 6 bases and J lost 5, with 7 bases in between. The CDR3 is made up of 11 amino acids. The germline V gene encodes CDR1 SGHAT and CDR2 FQNNGV. The CDR3 coding sequence is TGTGCCAGCAGTTCCGGGGAGACCCAGTACTTC. It yields the protein CASSSGETQYF.

Only one count was recorded for this clone. The chain links TRBV2 to TRBJ1-4; perhaps TRBD1 as D (6 bases). The V end lost 7 bases, the J end lost 0 bases, and 15 bases lay between the germline ends. The CDR3 consists of 16 residues. Germline CDR1 reads SNHLY; CDR2 reads FYNNEI. CDR3 sequence (DNA): TGTGCCAGCACGAAAAGGACAGCCGCAACTAATGAAAAACTGTTTTTT. This encodes CASTKRTAATNEKLFF.

The rearrangement links TRBV10-1 to TRBJ2-2; D remains unclear. The germline gives CDR1 WNHNN, CDR2 SYGVQD (reference sequence). The CDR3 runs to 12 residues. Trimming pared 10 bases from V and 1 base from J, leaving 7 bases between. The CDR3 DNA is TGCGCCACCGGTCGGAACACCGGGGAGCTGTTTTTT. Amino acid sequence: CATGRNTGELFF.

This rearrangement joins TRBV29-1 to TRBJ1-2; no reliable D call. The CDR3 spans 12 residues. Deletions cut 7 bases from V and 2 bases from J, with 11 bases between. CDR1 and CDR2 (germline): SQVTM, ANQGSEA. For the CDR3, the DNA is TGCAGCGCCGCACAGAGCAACTATGGCTACACCTTC. Translated, it gives CSAAQSNYGYTF.

This clone was seen a few times. The chain recombines TRBV7-2 with TRBJ1-1; maybe TRBD1 (5 bases). The CDR3 runs to 14 residues. The ends were cut back, 3 bases at V and 4 bases at J, with 12 bases in the middle. Looked up from germline, CDR1 is SGHTA and CDR2 is FQGNSA. The CDR3: CASSFGGEGTEAFF. CDR3 nucleotides: TGTGCCAGCAGCTTTGGAGGGGAAGGCACTGAAGCTTTCTTT. The variable domain in full, with the rest retrieved from reference TRBV7-2 and TRBJ1-1, is GAGVSQSPSNKVTEKGKDVELRCDPISGHTALYWYRQSLGQGLEFLIYFQGNSAPDKSGLPSDRFSAERTGGSVSTLTIQRTQQEDSAVYLCASSFGGEGTEAFFGQGTRLTVV.

The chain combines TRBV6-5 with TRBJ2-5, with 10 bases lining up with TRBD2. The V gene end was trimmed by 5 bases and the J gene end by 4 bases; junction bases not matched to a gene: 7. The CDR3 covers 15 residues. The germline CDR1 and CDR2 sequences are MNHEY and SVGAGI. The CDR3 DNA is TGTGCCAGCAGTCGAGCGGGAGGGCCGGGAGAGACCCAGTACTTC. Translated: CASSRAGGPGETQYF.

This clone has more than one count but fewer than ten. The rearrangement uses TRBV5-8 and TRBJ1-5, with D tentatively TRBD1 (6 bases). Germline V gene data show CDR1 as SGHTS and CDR2 as YDEGEE. The CDR3 runs to 13 residues. The V and J ends lost 3 bases and 5 bases respectively, with 9 bases between them. CDR3 sequence (DNA): TGTGCCAGCAGCTCGCAGGGGTATCAGCCCCAGCATTTT. This sequence encodes CASSSQGYQPQHF.

CDR3 bases: TGTGCCATCAGAAGCACTAGCGGGAGGGCCGATGAGCAGTTCTTC. Amino acids: CAIRSTSGRADEQFF. This sequence joins TRBV10-3 and TRBJ2-1; 13 bases are shared with TRBD2. Germline values: CDR1 ENHRY, CDR2 SYGVKD. V lost 6 bases, J lost 8 bases, and 7 bases stayed unmatched. The CDR3 loop spans 15 amino acids.

The rearrangement links TRBV5-6 to TRBJ2-1; D is uncertain. V was shortened by 1 base and J by 13 bases, with 21 bases between the two germline ends. Germline-derived CDR1 and CDR2 are SGHDT and YYEEEE. The CDR3 is 15 residues long. CDR3 sequence: CASSLSKISPGRQFF. CDR3 bases: TGTGCCAGCAGCTTGAGCAAAATAAGCCCCGGTCGTCAGTTCTTC.

This chain connects TRBV6-6 to TRBJ1-2, with D possibly TRBD1 on 6 matching bases. Germline V lookup: CDR1 MNHNY, CDR2 SVGAGI (reference sequence). Trimming took off 5 bases at V and 8 bases at J, with 15 bases between the two ends. The CDR3 has 13 amino acids. The CDR3 DNA reads TGTGCCAGCAGTACTGACAGGTTTCTAGGCTACACCTTC. Its protein is CASSTDRFLGYTF.

V is TRBV19 and J is TRBJ1-1, with D perhaps TRBD1 (5 bases). V was trimmed by 9 bases and J by 4 bases, leaving 12 bases between them. The CDR3 contains 12 residues. Germline V gives CDR1 LNHDA, CDR2 SQIVND (reference sequence). This CDR3 is CASRFQGTEAFF. The DNA for the CDR3 is TGTGCCAGCCGTTTTCAGGGCACTGAAGCTTTCTTT.

This chain joins TRBV5-5 and TRBJ1-1; D may be TRBD1 (5 bases). Germline V lookup: CDR1 SGHKS, CDR2 YYEKEE (reference sequence). Trimming removed 3 bases at V and 9 bases at J, with 12 bases between. CDR3 length: 12 residues. CDR3 in amino acids: CASSYEDRKAFF. The CDR3 DNA follows: TGTGCCAGCAGCTACGAAGACAGAAAAGCTTTCTTT.

V and J are TRBV6-5 and TRBJ1-5; D might be TRBD1 (6 bases). Germline CDR1 reads MNHEY; CDR2 reads SVGAGI. The CDR3 loop spans 15 amino acids. Trimming took 2 bases from V and 3 from J, leaving 11 bases between them. The CDR3 is CASSYGGQFNQPQHF. The CDR3 bases are TGTGCCAGCAGTTACGGTGGACAGTTCAATCAGCCCCAGCATTTT.

The rearrangement links TRBV2 to TRBJ2-1, with 7 bases lining up with TRBD2. CDR1 and CDR2 from the germline V gene are SNHLY and FYNNEI. This CDR3 comprises 16 residues. J was trimmed by 3 bases and V by 7 bases; bases with no gene match: 12. The CDR3 nucleotides read TGTGCCAGCATAGCAAGGACTAGGGGTTTCTACAATGAGCAGTTCTTC. Translation: CASIARTRGFYNEQFF.

The J gene is TRBJ1-1, the V gene TRBV9; D might be TRBD1 (6 bases). The germline V and J ends were trimmed by 0 bases and 11 bases, with 23 bases remaining between them. The CDR3 extends over 16 amino acids. CDR1 SGDLS and CDR2 YYNGEE come from the germline V gene. The DNA of the CDR3 is TGTGCCAGCAGCGTAGTCCCGCAGCATGGGGGGGCTTGGGCTTTCTTT. Translating it yields CASSVVPQHGGAWAFF.

The table lists this clone with a few counts. The V and J genes are TRBV7-2 and TRBJ1-5, with D hard to call. Germline-derived CDR1 and CDR2 are SGHTA and FQGNSA. The CDR3 runs to 17 residues. V lost 1 base, J lost 2 bases, and 15 bases lay in between. CDR3 residues: CASSLVWAAGGNQPQHF. The CDR3 DNA reads TGTGCCAGCAGCTTAGTTTGGGCTGCCGGGGGCAATCAGCCCCAGCATTTT.

This clone was counted a few times. The rearrangement uses TRBV29-1 and TRBJ2-7; 7 positions agree with TRBD1. V shed 4 bases and J 0 bases; nucleotides not matched to a gene: 3. This CDR3 region has 13 residues. From germline, CDR1 is SQVTM and CDR2 ANQGSEA. CDR3 region: CSVGDSSSYEQYF. CDR3 in DNA: TGCAGCGTTGGGGACAGTAGCTCCTACGAGCAGTACTTC.

The chain is built from TRBV6-2 or TRBV6-3 and TRBJ2-1; 9 nucleotides agree with TRBD2. The length of the CDR3 is 16 residues. Germline V gene data show CDR1 as MNHEY and CDR2 as SVGEGT. V dropped 4 bases and J dropped 7; count of bases not matched to a gene: 11. The CDR3 is CASSSIAGAGRNEQFF. The CDR3 DNA reads as TGTGCCAGCAGTTCAATAGCGGGAGCGGGTAGAAATGAGCAGTTCTTC.

Only one count was recorded for this clone. The chain couples TRBV6-6 to TRBJ1-4; 9 bases agree with TRBD1. The CDR3 runs to 14 residues. CDR1 is MNHNY, CDR2 SVGAGI, per germline (reference sequence). The junction had 3 bases not matched to a gene; V was cut back by 2 bases and J by 8 bases. CDR3 DNA: TGTGCCAGCAGTTACGGGACAGGGTTAGAAAAACTGTTTTTT. It specifies CASSYGTGLEKLFF.

This clone has only a few counts. V is TRBV6-5 and J is TRBJ1-4; 9 bases fit TRBD1. The CDR3 is 15 amino acids. Germline CDR1 and CDR2: MNHEY and SVGAGI. Germline trimming cut 1 base from V and 8 bases from J; bases unmatched to any gene: 5. The CDR3: CASSYWTGEREKLFF. The CDR3 DNA reads TGTGCCAGCAGTTACTGGACAGGGGAAAGAGAAAAACTGTTTTTT.

J is TRBJ2-5 and V is TRBV27; D is ambiguous. The CDR3 totals 11 residues. Trimming took off 7 bases at V and 4 bases at J, with 7 bases between the two ends. CDR1 is MNHEY, CDR2 SMNVEV, per germline (reference sequence). The CDR3, as DNA: TGTGCCAGCAATTCCGGAGAGACCCAGTACTTC. Protein: CASNSGETQYF.